This T cell receptor (beta chain) was sequenced for a study of blood T cell repertoires in COVID-19. Overall study: T cells, B-cell-depleted T cells, or PBMCs provided the cDNA or gDNA that served as material.

This clone was detected only once. With 4 bases clipped from V and 6 bases from J, the junction kept 5 bases outside the gene matches. Germline V gene data show CDR1 as MDHEN and CDR2 as SYDVKM. The CDR3 length is 14 residues. Source study methods: Reference gene primers were amplified, and this amplification served to estimate nucleated cell counts. Sequencing used immunoSEQ multiplex PCR; TCRdb keeps in-frame clones, though not all of them. V and J calls and clone size are given by that table; D and trimming were obtained from the DNA. In the table there are some 74,000 clones, around 83% of which are singletons.

Specimen: peripheral blood. This sequence originates from an elderly man with acute or convalescent COVID-19. The V and J genes are TRBV28 and TRBJ1-5; TRBD1 aligns across 8 bases. CDR3 loop: CASSSGTGSQPQHF. CDR3 coding DNA: TGTGCCAGCAGTTCAGGGACAGGCAGTCAGCCCCAGCATTTT.